This passage covers 21 T cell receptor beta chains from one sample sequenced in a study of PD-L1 blockade in urothelial cancer. Time point given: peripheral blood 6 weeks after treatment start. Generated by immunoSEQ multiplex PCR, the TCRdb table keeps only in-frame clones and is missing some. The sample has around 46,000 clones; roughly 91% are singletons. This material consisted of PBMCs, taken around atezolizumab (anti-PD-L1) treatment. The source is a man aged 55 to 69 with urothelial cancer.

The chain recombines TRBV2 with TRBJ2-3; TRBD2 agrees at 11 bases. The CDR3 spans 16 residues. Germline V lookup: CDR1 SNHLY, CDR2 FYNNEI. J was trimmed by 4 bases and V by 4 bases; bases with no gene match: 7. The CDR3 sequence is CASSAHPLAGADTQYF. DNA of the CDR3: TGTGCCAGCAGTGCGCACCCACTAGCGGGAGCAGATACGCAGTATTTT.

The chain employs TRBV12-5 and TRBJ2-5, with 7 bases matching TRBD1. Germline V CDR1 and CDR2: LGHNT, FRNRAP. V dropped 5 bases and J dropped 5; count of bases not matched to a gene: 8. The CDR3 sequence is 14 residues long. The DNA of the CDR3 is TGTGCTAGTGGTCCCGACAGGGTTTGGGAGACCCAGTACTTC. Its translation: CASGPDRVWETQYF. The full variable domain, in which reference TRBV12-5 and TRBJ2-5 provide the parts outside the CDR3, is DARVTQTPRHKVTEMGQEVTMRCQPILGHNTVFWYRQTMMQGLELLAYFRNRAPLDDSGMPKDRFSAEMPDATLATLKIQPSEPRDSAVYFCASGPDRVWETQYFGPGTRLLVL.

The chain combines TRBV19 with TRBJ1-4; D not resolved. Germline-derived CDR1 and CDR2 are LNHDA and SQIVND (reference sequence). This CDR3 has 11 amino acids. V was clipped by 8 bases and J by 8 bases, with 9 bases between them. CDR3 region: CASLNSEKLFF. The CDR3 DNA sequence: TGTGCCAGTCTTAACAGCGAAAAACTGTTTTTT.

The gene calls are TRBV13 and TRBJ1-6; D remains unclear. The CDR3 runs to 16 residues. CDR1 PRHDT and CDR2 FYEKMQ come from the germline V gene (reference sequence). Trimming removed 5 bases from V and 0 bases from J, with 11 bases in between. The CDR3 loop reads CASSPRLRSYNSPLHF. CDR3 DNA sequence: TGTGCCAGCAGCCCGCGACTGCGCTCCTATAATTCACCCCTCCACTTT. The full variable domain, its missing parts supplied by reference TRBV13 and TRBJ1-6, is AAGVIQSPRHLIKEKRETATLKCYPIPRHDTVYWYQQGPGQDPQFLISFYEKMQSDKGSIPDRFSAQQFSDYHSELNMSSLELGDSALYFCASSPRLRSYNSPLHFGNGTRLTVT.

V and J are TRBV20-1 and TRBJ1-2; TRBD1 matches 7 bases. The CDR3 runs to 11 residues. V dropped 7 bases and J dropped 5; count of bases not matched to a gene: 4. Germline assignment: CDR1 DFQATT and CDR2 SNEGSKA (reference sequence). The CDR3, as DNA: TGCAGTGGCCGGGACAGTTATGGCTACACCTTC. Protein: CSGRDSYGYTF.

The chain has TRBV9 and TRBJ2-5; TRBD2 agrees at 7 bases. CDR1 is SGDLS, CDR2 YYNGEE, per germline. V lost 4 bases to trimming and J lost 10 bases; unmatched junction nucleotides: 10. This CDR3 comprises 13 residues. The CDR3: CASSPRVGGDQYF. The DNA for the CDR3 is TGTGCCAGCAGCCCCCGCGTGGGGGGGGACCAGTACTTC.

The rearrangement links TRBV7-8 to TRBJ2-6, with a possible D match to TRBD2 (6 bases). From germline, CDR1 is SGHVS and CDR2 FQNEAQ. V gave up 3 bases and J gave up 4 bases, with 10 bases separating them. This CDR3 region has 15 residues. DNA for the CDR3: TGTGCCAGCAGCTTGGGGGGTTCCGGGGCCAACGTCCTGACTTTC. Its translation is CASSLGGSGANVLTF. The full variable domain, with the rest looked up from reference TRBV7-8 and TRBJ2-6, is GAGVSQSPRYKVAKRGQDVALRCDPISGHVSLFWYQQALGQGPEFLTYFQNEAQLDKSGLPSDRFFAERPEGSVSTLKIQRTQQEDSAVYLCASSLGGSGANVLTFGAGSRLTVL.

The chain links TRBV5-4 to TRBJ2-2, with TRBD2 identical over 7 bases. Germline V lookup: CDR1 SGHNT, CDR2 YYREEE (reference sequence). The CDR3 sequence is 16 residues long. Germline trimming cut 0 bases from V and 6 bases from J; bases unmatched to any gene: 8. The CDR3 sequence is CASSLAGEGNAGELFF. CDR3 bases: TGTGCCAGCAGCTTGGCCGGGGAGGGTAACGCCGGGGAGCTGTTTTTT.

This sequence joins TRBV27 and TRBJ2-2, with TRBD2 identical over 9 bases. The CDR3 loop spans 15 amino acids. J lost 1 base, V lost 7 bases, and 4 bases had no gene match. Germline V lookup: CDR1 MNHEY, CDR2 SMNVEV (reference sequence). This chain's CDR3 is CASTEAGGNTGELFF. The CDR3 DNA reads as TGTGCCAGCACCGAAGCGGGGGGGAACACCGGGGAGCTGTTTTTT.

The V and J genes are TRBV5-1 and TRBJ2-1, with D possibly TRBD1 on 5 matching bases. The V end was cut by 3 bases, the J end by 3 bases, with 13 bases between. The germline CDR1 and CDR2 sequences are SGHRS and YFSETQ. The CDR3 length is 15 residues. The CDR3: CASSYEPGRYNEQFF. The CDR3 DNA sequence: TGCGCCAGCAGCTACGAGCCAGGGCGCTACAATGAGCAGTTCTTC.

The rearrangement uses TRBV7-9 and TRBJ1-6; D gene unclear. Germline assignment: CDR1 SEHNR and CDR2 FQNEAQ (reference sequence). The ends were cut back, 8 bases at V and 8 bases at J, with 10 bases in the middle. There are 12 residues in the CDR3. The CDR3 loop is CASGDGDSPLHF. CDR3 DNA: TGTGCCAGCGGAGATGGAGATTCACCCCTCCACTTT.

Worth noting for this clone: This CDR3 is also generated by other DNA sequences in the sample. The chain recombines TRBV5-1 with TRBJ2-2; 7 nucleotides align to TRBD2. Per germline, CDR1 SGHRS and CDR2 YFSETQ. J gave up 5 bases and V 7 bases, and 8 bases lay outside the gene matches. CDR3 size: 14 residues. The CDR3 here is CASSLGGRTGELFF. For the CDR3, the DNA is TGCGCCAGCTCCCTCGGCGGGAGAACCGGGGAGCTGTTTTTT.

This clone has only a few counts. This chain connects TRBV7-9 to TRBJ2-2; D may be TRBD2 (5 bases). There are 16 residues in the CDR3. Germline assignment: CDR1 SEHNR and CDR2 FQNEAQ (reference sequence). The V end lost 4 bases, the J end lost 2 bases, and 14 bases lay between the germline ends. CDR3 region: CASSSTDYDNTGELFF. The CDR3 DNA reads TGTGCCAGCAGCTCCACTGACTACGATAACACCGGGGAGCTGTTTTTT.

The chain is built from TRBV12-5 and TRBJ2-2; 8 bases are a match to TRBD1. This CDR3 region has 12 residues. J gave up 6 bases and V 6 bases, and 0 bases lay outside the gene matches. CDR1 and CDR2 (germline): LGHNT, FRNRAP. The DNA for the CDR3 is TGTGCTAGTGGGGACAGGGCCGGGGAGCTGTTTTTT. As protein: CASGDRAGELFF.

The chain has TRBV28 and TRBJ1-5; D gene unclear. V was clipped by 8 bases and J by 7 bases, with 15 bases between them. The CDR3 has 13 amino acids. In germline, CDR1 is MDHEN, CDR2 SYDVKM. The DNA for the CDR3 is TGTGCCAGCCGATCTCCCAGTCGCCAGCCCCAGCATTTT. It is translated as CASRSPSRQPQHF.

The chain employs TRBV9 and TRBJ2-3, with 8 nucleotides matching TRBD2. CDR3 size: 15 residues. Germline V gene sequence: CDR1 SGDLS, CDR2 YYNGEE. Unmatched junction bases numbered 0, after V lost 0 bases and J lost 0 bases. CDR3 sequence: CASSVGLASTDTQYF. The DNA of the CDR3 is TGTGCCAGCAGCGTAGGACTAGCGAGCACAGATACGCAGTATTTT.

V usage is TRBV5-1 and J usage is TRBJ2-3, with 9 nucleotides matching TRBD2. The CDR3 is 14 amino acids. V lost 0 bases, J lost 4 bases, and 0 bases stayed unmatched. Germline lookup yields CDR1 SGHRS and CDR2 YFSETQ. The chain's CDR3 is CASSLGLAADTQYF. The CDR3 DNA follows: TGCGCCAGCAGCTTGGGACTAGCGGCAGATACGCAGTATTTT.

This sequence joins TRBV19 and TRBJ2-5; D perhaps matches TRBD1 (6 bases). This CDR3 spans 13 amino acids. In germline, CDR1 is LNHDA, CDR2 SQIVND (reference sequence). Trimming removed 6 bases at V and 0 bases at J, with 8 bases between. As DNA, the CDR3 is TGTGCCAGTAGGGGGACAAACCAAGAGACCCAGTACTTC. This codes for CASRGTNQETQYF. Full variable domain (outside the CDR3, taken from reference TRBV19 and TRBJ2-5): DGGITQSPKYLFRKEGQNVTLSCEQNLNHDAMYWYRQDPGQGLRLIYYSQIVNDFQKGDIAEGYSVSREKKESFPLTVTSAQKNPTAFYLCASRGTNQETQYFGPGTRLLVL.

The chain links TRBV5-1 to TRBJ2-3; TRBD1 matches 7 bases. In germline, CDR1 is SGHRS, CDR2 YFSETQ. J lost 3 bases, V lost 0 bases, and 7 bases had no gene match. The CDR3 length is 16 residues. CDR3 bases: TGCGCCAGCAGCTTGGGACAGGGATTTATGACAGATACGCAGTATTTT. This sequence encodes CASSLGQGFMTDTQYF.

The J gene is TRBJ2-5, the V gene TRBV6-5; TRBD2 might be the D (5 bases). V was pared by 1 base and J by 4 bases, with 16 bases between. CDR3 length: 16 residues. Germline CDR1 MNHEY, CDR2 SVGAGI. The DNA for the CDR3 is TGTGCCAGCAGTTACTTTCCAGCTAGCCCCACAGAGACCCAGTACTTC. Protein sequence: CASSYFPASPTETQYF.

This sequence joins TRBV27 and TRBJ2-3; 7 bases align to TRBD2. V was pared by 5 bases and J by 4 bases, with 18 bases of the junction left unmatched. Germline V CDR1 and CDR2: MNHEY, SMNVEV (reference sequence). The CDR3 covers 18 residues. CDR3 loop: CASSARLAASWIPDTQYF. Here the CDR3 DNA reads TGTGCCAGCAGTGCCCGTCTAGCGGCTTCATGGATCCCAGATACGCAGTATTTT.